The source of this T cell receptor beta chain is a study of blood T cell repertoires in COVID-19. The overall study: Samples taken during acute and convalescent COVID-19 were collected in the United States, Italy and Spain.

The length of the CDR3 is 15 residues. CDR1 is SGHNT and CDR2 is YENEEA in the germline V gene. V was shortened by 1 base and J by 7 bases, with 13 bases between the two germline ends. This table comes from immunoSEQ multiplex PCR, and its TCRdb copy is limited to in-frame clones, with some not included. The data contain some 350,000 clones, roughly 88% of them singletons. Participants, roughly 18 to 100 years old, spanned around 25 US areas. Clinical history reported by participants formed the basis on which cohorts were assigned. Symptom resolution, clearance, or two negative PCRs marked donors in Cohort 3 as recovered.

The receptor's source is a man in his thirties or forties who had recovered from COVID-19. V usage is TRBV11-3 and J usage is TRBJ2-2, with D possibly being TRBD1 (6 bases). Source material: PBMCs or T cells enriched from blood (not recorded which). The DNA for the CDR3 is TGTGCCAGCAGCTTAGCTACAGGGTTTGGCGGGGAGCTGTTTTTT. It encodes CASSLATGFGGELFF.